Reported below is one T cell receptor beta chain. The data were obtained in a study of shared clonotypes between healthy human individuals. The V end lost 2 bases, the J end lost 0 bases, and 11 bases lay between the germline ends. Germline-derived CDR1 and CDR2 are LNHDA and SQIVND (reference sequence). The CDR3 runs 16 residues. Naive CD8 cells comprised CD45RO-negative, CCR7-positively selected cells, excluding terminally differentiated effector memory CD45RA+ cells. Libraries were prepared by immunoSEQ multiplex PCR; TCRdb keeps only in-frame clonotypes and omits some of them. The sample records about 2 million clones, about 95% being singletons.

What was sequenced was naive CD8+ T cells sorted from blood. The chain has TRBV19 and TRBJ1-3, with no clear D. The receptor was isolated from a man aged 18 to 29 in good health. Here the CDR3 reads CASSIPDLLSGNTIYF. Written as DNA, the CDR3 is TGTGCCAGTAGTATACCTGACCTACTCTCTGGAAACACCATATATTTT.